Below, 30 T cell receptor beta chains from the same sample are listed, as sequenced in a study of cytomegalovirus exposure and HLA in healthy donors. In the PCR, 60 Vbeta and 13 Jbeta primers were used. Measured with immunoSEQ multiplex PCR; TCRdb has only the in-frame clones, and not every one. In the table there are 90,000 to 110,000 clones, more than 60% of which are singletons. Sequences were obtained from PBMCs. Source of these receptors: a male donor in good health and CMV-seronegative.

The CDR3: CAWSGDINQPQHF. The DNA for the CDR3 is TGTGCCTGGAGTGGGGACATCAATCAGCCCCAGCATTTT. This rearrangement joins TRBV30 to TRBJ1-5, with D perhaps matching TRBD1 (6 bases). Germline CDR1 and CDR2: GTSNPN and SVGIG (reference sequence). The CDR3 loop spans 13 amino acids. Trimming took 1 base from V and 3 from J, leaving 7 bases between them. Full variable domain (outside the CDR3, taken from reference TRBV30 and TRBJ1-5): SQTIHQWPATLVQPVGSPLSLECTVEGTSNPNLYWYRQAAGRGLQLLFYSVGIGQISSEVPQNLSASRPQDRQFILSSKKLLLSDSGFYLCAWSGDINQPQHFGDGTRLSIL.

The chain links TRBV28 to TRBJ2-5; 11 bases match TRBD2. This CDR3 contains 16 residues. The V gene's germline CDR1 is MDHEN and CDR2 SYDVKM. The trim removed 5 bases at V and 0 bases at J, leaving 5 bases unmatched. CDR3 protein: CASSQLAGVNQETQYF. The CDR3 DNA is TGTGCCAGCAGTCAACTAGCGGGGGTAAACCAAGAGACCCAGTACTTC.

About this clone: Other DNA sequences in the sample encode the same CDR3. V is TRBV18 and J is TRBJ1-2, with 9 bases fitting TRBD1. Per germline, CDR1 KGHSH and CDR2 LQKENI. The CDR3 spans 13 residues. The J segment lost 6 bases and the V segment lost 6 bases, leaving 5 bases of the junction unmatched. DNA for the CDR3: TGTGCCAGCTCCCCCGGGACAGGGAATGGCTACACCTTC. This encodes CASSPGTGNGYTF.

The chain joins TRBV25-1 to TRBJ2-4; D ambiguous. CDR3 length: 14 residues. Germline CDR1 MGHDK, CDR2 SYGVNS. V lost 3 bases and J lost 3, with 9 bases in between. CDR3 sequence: CASSDRSIKNIQYF. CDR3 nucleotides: TGTGCCAGCAGTGACAGATCGATCAAAAACATTCAGTACTTC. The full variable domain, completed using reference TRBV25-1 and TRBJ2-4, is EADIYQTPRYLVIGTGKKITLECSQTMGHDKMYWYQQDPGMELHLIHYSYGVNSTEKGDLSSESTVSRIRTEHFPLTLESARPSHTSQYLCASSDRSIKNIQYFGAGTRLSVL.

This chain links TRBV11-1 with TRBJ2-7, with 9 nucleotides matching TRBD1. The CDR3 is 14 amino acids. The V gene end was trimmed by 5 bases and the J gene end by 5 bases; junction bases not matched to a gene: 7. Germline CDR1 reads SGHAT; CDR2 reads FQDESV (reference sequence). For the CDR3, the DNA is TGTGCCAGCAGCCCCGGACAGGGGCCCGACGAGCAGTACTTC. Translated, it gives CASSPGQGPDEQYF.

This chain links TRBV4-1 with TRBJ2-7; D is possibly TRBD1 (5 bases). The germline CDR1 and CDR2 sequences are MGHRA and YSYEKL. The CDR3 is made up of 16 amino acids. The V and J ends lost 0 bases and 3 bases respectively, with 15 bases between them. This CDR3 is CASSQDARAGIYEQYF. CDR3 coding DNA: TGCGCCAGCAGCCAAGACGCAAGGGCAGGGATCTACGAGCAGTACTTC.

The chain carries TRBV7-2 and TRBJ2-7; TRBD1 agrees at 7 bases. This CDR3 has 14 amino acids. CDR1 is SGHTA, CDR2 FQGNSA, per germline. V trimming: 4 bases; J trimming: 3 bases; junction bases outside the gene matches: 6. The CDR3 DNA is TGTGCCAGCAGCTCCGGGACAGTGAACTACGAGCAGTACTTC. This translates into CASSSGTVNYEQYF.

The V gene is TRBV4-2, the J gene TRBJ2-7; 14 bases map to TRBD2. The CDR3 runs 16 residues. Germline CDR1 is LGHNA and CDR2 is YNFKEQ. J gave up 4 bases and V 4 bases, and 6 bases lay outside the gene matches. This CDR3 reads CASSRRGTSGSYEQYF. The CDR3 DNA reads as TGTGCCAGCAGCCGAAGAGGGACTAGCGGGAGTTACGAGCAGTACTTC.

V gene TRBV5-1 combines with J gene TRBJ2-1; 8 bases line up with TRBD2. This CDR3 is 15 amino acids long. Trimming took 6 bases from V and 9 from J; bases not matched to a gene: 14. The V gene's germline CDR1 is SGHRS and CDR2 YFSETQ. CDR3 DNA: TGCGCCAGCAACGGACTAGCTCAGGACACGAGTGAGCAGTTCTTC. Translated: CASNGLAQDTSEQFF.

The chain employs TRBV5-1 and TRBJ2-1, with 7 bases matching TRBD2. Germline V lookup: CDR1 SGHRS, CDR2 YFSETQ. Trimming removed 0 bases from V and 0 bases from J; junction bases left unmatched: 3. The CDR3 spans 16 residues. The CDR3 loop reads CASSLGASGSYNEQFF. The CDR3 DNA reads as TGCGCCAGCAGCTTGGGCGCTAGCGGCTCCTACAATGAGCAGTTCTTC.

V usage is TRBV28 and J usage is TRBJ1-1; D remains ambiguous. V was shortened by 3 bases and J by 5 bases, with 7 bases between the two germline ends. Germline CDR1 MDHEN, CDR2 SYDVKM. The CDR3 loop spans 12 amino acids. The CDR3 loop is CASSLGVTEAFF. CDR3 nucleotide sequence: TGTGCCAGCAGTTTGGGAGTGACTGAAGCTTTCTTT.

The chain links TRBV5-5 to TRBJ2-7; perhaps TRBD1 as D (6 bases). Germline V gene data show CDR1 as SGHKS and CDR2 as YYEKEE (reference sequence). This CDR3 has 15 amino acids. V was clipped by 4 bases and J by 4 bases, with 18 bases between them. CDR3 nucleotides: TGTGCCAGCAGCCCTTACGGGCAGGGGAAGTACGAGCAGTACTTC. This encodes CASSPYGQGKYEQYF.

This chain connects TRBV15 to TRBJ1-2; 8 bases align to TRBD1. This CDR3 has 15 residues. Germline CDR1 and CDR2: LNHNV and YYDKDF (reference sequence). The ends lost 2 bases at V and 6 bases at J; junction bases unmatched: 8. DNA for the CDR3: TGTGCCACCAGCAGAACTAGGACAGGGCGGGATGGCTACACCTTC. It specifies CATSRTRTGRDGYTF.

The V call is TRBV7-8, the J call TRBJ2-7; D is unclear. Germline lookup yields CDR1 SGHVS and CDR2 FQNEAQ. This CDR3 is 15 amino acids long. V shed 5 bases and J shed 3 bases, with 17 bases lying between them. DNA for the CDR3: TGTGCCAGCAGCATTCGTGCGGCCGGCTACTACGAGCAGTACTTC. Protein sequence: CASSIRAAGYYEQYF.

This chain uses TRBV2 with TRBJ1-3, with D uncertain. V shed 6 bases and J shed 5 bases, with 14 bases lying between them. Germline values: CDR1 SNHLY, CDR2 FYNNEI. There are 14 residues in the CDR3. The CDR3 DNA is TGTGCCAGCAGGGATGACATTCCCCGAAACACCATATATTTT. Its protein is CASRDDIPRNTIYF.

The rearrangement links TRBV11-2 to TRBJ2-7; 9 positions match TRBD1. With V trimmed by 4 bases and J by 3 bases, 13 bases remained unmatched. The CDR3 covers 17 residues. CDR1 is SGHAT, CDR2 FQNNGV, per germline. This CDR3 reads CASSYRDGGQGYYEQYF. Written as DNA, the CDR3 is TGTGCCAGCAGCTATAGGGATGGGGGACAGGGTTACTACGAGCAGTACTTC. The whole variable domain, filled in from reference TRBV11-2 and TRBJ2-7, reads EAGVAQSPRYKIIEKRQSVAFWCNPISGHATLYWYQQILGQGPKLLIQFQNNGVVDDSQLPKDRFSAERLKGVDSTLKIQPAKLEDSAVYLCASSYRDGGQGYYEQYFGPGTRLTVT.

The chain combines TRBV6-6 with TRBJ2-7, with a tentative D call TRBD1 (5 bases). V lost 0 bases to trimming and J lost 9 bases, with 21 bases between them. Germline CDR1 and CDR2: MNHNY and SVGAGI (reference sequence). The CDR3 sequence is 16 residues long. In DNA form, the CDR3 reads TGTGCCAGCAGTTACTCCAGGACACCTGGGGCTCTTCGGCAGTACTTC. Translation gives CASSYSRTPGALRQYF.

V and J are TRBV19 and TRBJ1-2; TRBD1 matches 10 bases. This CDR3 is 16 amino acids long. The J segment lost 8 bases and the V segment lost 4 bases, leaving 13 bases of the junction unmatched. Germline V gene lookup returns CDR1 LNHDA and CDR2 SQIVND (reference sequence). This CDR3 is CASSTPSGTGVGGYTF. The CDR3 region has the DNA TGTGCCAGTAGTACCCCCTCCGGGACAGGGGTGGGAGGCTACACCTTC.

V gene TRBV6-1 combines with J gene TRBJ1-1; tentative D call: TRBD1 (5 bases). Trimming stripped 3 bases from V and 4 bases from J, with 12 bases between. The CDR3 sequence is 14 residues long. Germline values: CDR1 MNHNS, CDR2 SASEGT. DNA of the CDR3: TGTGCCAGCAGTGAGGCGGAAAGGGGCACTGAAGCTTTCTTT. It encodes CASSEAERGTEAFF.

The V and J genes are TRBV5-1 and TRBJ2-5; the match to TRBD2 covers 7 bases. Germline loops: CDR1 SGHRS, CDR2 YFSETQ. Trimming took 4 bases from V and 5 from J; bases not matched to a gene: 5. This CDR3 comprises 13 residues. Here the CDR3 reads CASSDGLEETQYF. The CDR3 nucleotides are TGCGCCAGCAGCGATGGACTAGAGGAGACCCAGTACTTC.

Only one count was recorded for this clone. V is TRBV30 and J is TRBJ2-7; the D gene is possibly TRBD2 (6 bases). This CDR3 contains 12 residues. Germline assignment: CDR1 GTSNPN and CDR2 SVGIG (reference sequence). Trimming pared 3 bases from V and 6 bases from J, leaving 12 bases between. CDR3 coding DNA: TGTGCCTGGAGCCCCGGAGGGCCCGAGCAGTACTTC. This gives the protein CAWSPGGPEQYF.

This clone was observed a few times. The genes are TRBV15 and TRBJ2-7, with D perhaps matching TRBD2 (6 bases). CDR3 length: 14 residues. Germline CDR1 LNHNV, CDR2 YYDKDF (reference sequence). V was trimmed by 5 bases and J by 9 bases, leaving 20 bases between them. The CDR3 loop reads CATSSGGASEGQYF. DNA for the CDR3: TGTGCCACCAGCTCCGGAGGGGCTTCGGAGGGGCAGTACTTC.

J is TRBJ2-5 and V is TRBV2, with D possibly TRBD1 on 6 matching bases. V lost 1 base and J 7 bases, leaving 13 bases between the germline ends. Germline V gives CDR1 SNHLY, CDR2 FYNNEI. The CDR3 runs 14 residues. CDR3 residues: CASSEGTEGRTQYF. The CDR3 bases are TGTGCCAGCAGTGAAGGGACAGAAGGACGGACCCAGTACTTC.

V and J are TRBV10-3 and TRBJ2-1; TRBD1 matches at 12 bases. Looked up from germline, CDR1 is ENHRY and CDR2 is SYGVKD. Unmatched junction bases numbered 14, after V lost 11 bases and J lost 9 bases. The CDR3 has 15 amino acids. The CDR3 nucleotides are TGTGCCGTACAACCCGGGACAGGGGGCTTAGGTGAGCAGTTCTTC. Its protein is CAVQPGTGGLGEQFF.

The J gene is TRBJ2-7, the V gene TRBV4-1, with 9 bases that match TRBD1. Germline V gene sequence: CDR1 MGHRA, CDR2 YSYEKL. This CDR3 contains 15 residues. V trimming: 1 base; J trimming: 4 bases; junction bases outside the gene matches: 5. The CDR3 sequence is CASSQVGTGRYEQYF. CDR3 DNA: TGCGCCAGCAGCCAAGTCGGGACAGGGCGTTACGAGCAGTACTTC.

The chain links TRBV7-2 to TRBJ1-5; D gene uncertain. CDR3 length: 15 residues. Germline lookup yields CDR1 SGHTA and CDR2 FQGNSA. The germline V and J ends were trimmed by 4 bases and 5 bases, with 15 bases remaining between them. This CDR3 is CASSSSGGRHQPQHF. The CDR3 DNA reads TGTGCCAGCAGCTCAAGCGGCGGCAGGCATCAGCCCCAGCATTTT.

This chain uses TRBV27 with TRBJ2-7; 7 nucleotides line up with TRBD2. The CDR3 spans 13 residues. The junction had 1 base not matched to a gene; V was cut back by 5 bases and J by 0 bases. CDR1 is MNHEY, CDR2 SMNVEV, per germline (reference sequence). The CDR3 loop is CASSPGGSYEQYF. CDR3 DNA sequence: TGTGCCAGCAGTCCGGGGGGCTCCTACGAGCAGTACTTC.

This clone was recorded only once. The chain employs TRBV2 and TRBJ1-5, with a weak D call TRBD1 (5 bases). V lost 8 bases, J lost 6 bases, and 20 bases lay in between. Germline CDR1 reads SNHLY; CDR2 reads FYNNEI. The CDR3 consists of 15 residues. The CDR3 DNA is TGTGCCAGCCTGTTGGAGGGCAGGGTGGGTCAGCCCCAGCATTTT. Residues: CASLLEGRVGQPQHF.

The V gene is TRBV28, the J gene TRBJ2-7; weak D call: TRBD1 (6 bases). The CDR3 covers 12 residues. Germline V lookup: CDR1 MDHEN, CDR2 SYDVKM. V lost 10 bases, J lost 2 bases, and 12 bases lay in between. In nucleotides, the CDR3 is TGTGCCACCAGGGGCAGAACCTACGAGCAGTACTTC. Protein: CATRGRTYEQYF. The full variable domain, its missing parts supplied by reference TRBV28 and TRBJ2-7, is DVKVTQSSRYLVKRTGEKVFLECVQDMDHENMFWYRQDPGLGLRLIYFSYDVKMKEKGDIPEGYSVSREKKERFSLILESASTNQTSMYLCATRGRTYEQYFGPGTRLTVT.

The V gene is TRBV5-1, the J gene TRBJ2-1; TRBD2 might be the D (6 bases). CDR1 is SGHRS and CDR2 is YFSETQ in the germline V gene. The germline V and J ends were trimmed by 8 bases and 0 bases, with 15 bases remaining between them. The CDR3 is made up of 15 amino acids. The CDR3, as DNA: TGCGCCAGTTTACCCGGGAGTAGCTCCTACAATGAGCAGTTCTTC. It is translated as CASLPGSSSYNEQFF.